The 29 T cell receptor beta chains below were found in one sample sequenced in a study of T cell repertoires in cytomegalovirus infection. Each CDR3 protein gets one entry after TCRdb re-called the reads with MiXCR. The table has roughly 200,000 distinct CDR3 sequences, 7.5% to 10% seen once. The specimen was PBMCs. The receptors originated from a human donor in good health (CMV status not recorded). Some clones in this sample may be carry-over from other donors' samples.

This clonotype was observed many times. The rearrangement links TRBV7-2 to TRBJ2-1, with D possibly TRBD1 on 6 matching bases. This CDR3 spans 14 amino acids. V lost 5 bases, J lost 8 bases, and 16 bases lay in between. Germline V gene data show CDR1 as SGHTA and CDR2 as FQGNSA. CDR3 residues: CASSLTGSRDEQFF. The CDR3 DNA reads as TGTGCCAGCAGCCTAACAGGGAGTAGGGATGAGCAGTTCTTC.

A note on this clonotype: A single base separates this from a much larger clone, so it may be a read error. The rearrangement links TRBV28 to TRBJ2-1; D not resolved. Germline V gene lookup returns CDR1 MDHEN and CDR2 SYDVKM. Trimming removed 5 bases at V and 0 bases at J, with 11 bases between. The CDR3 extends over 15 amino acids. The CDR3 region is CASSLPYNSYNEQFF. In DNA form, the CDR3 reads TGTGCCAGCAGTCTCCCCTACAACTCCTACAATGAGCAGTTCTTC.

This clonotype was seen at least ten times. The gene calls are TRBV19 and TRBJ2-2, with no clear D. CDR3 length: 14 amino acids. V dropped 3 bases and J dropped 2 bases, with 7 bases sitting between them. Germline-derived CDR1 and CDR2 are LNHDA and SQIVND (reference sequence). The CDR3 is CASSINLNTGELFF. The CDR3 coding sequence is TGTGCCAGTAGTATTAATCTTAACACCGGGGAGCTGTTTTTT.

In this sample, this clonotype turned up a few times. The V call is TRBV5-1, the J call TRBJ1-6; unclear D gene. The ends were cut back, 4 bases at V and 0 bases at J, with 20 bases in the middle. The germline CDR1 and CDR2 sequences are SGHRS and YFSETQ. The CDR3 covers 19 residues. CDR3 residues: CASSPGDLRKSSYNSPLHF. The CDR3 DNA is TGCGCCAGCAGCCCTGGAGACTTACGGAAGAGCTCCTATAATTCACCCCTCCACTTT. The variable domain in full, with the rest retrieved from reference TRBV5-1 and TRBJ1-6, is KAGVTQTPRYLIKTRGQQVTLSCSPISGHRSVSWYQQTPGQGLQFLFEYFSETQRNKGNFPGRFSGRQFSNSRSEMNVSTLELGDSALYLCASSPGDLRKSSYNSPLHFGNGTRLTVT.

Many counts were recorded for this clonotype. The gene calls are TRBV20-1 and TRBJ1-2; D is uncertain. Trimming cost V 0 bases and J 7 bases, with 12 bases left between them. Germline values: CDR1 DFQATT, CDR2 SNEGSKA (reference sequence). This CDR3 has 13 amino acids. In nucleotides, the CDR3 is TGCAGTGCTAGAGATGTAGTAGGACGTGGCTACACCTTC. Translation gives CSARDVVGRGYTF.

This clonotype showed up just a few times. The V and J genes are TRBV30 and TRBJ2-3; 8 nucleotides agree with TRBD2. The CDR3 length is 18 residues. The germline CDR1 and CDR2 sequences are GTSNPN and SVGIG (reference sequence). J gave up 6 bases and V 0 bases, and 17 bases lay outside the gene matches. CDR3 sequence: CAWSVLPSGFRDHDTQYF. The CDR3 DNA follows: TGTGCCTGGAGTGTACTGCCTAGCGGGTTCCGGGATCACGATACGCAGTATTTT.

This clonotype was counted ten times or more. This chain connects TRBV7-8 to TRBJ2-6; TRBD1 might be the D (5 bases). Germline V gene sequence: CDR1 SGHVS, CDR2 FQNEAQ. The CDR3 loop spans 15 amino acids. Trimming shortened V by 5 bases and J by 3 bases, and 11 bases separated the two germline ends. The CDR3 sequence: CASSLRDRGANVLTF. Here the CDR3 DNA reads TGTGCCAGCAGCCTCAGGGATCGTGGGGCCAACGTCCTGACTTTC.

This clonotype came up a few times. This sequence joins TRBV4-3 and TRBJ1-6; D is ambiguous. V dropped 0 bases and J dropped 6 bases, with 9 bases sitting between them. The germline gives CDR1 LGHNA, CDR2 YSLEER. The CDR3 covers 15 residues. This CDR3 is CASSQEVRSNSPLHF. CDR3 in DNA: TGCGCCAGCAGCCAAGAAGTCAGGAGTAATTCACCCCTCCACTTT.

The table lists this clonotype with many counts. The chain is built from TRBV7-8 and TRBJ2-7; D is uncertain. With 2 bases removed from V and 0 bases from J, the gap between germline ends came to 14 bases. CDR3 length: 16 residues. From germline, CDR1 is SGHVS and CDR2 FQNEAQ. CDR3 nucleotides: TGTGCCAGCAGCTTAAGGTCTCCAGGCACCTCCTACGAGCAGTACTTC. Translating gives CASSLRSPGTSYEQYF.

In regard to this clonotype: This may arise from a read error, as a much more abundant clone is one base away. The J gene is TRBJ1-1, the V gene TRBV11-2, with a weak D call TRBD1 (6 bases). The germline CDR1 and CDR2 sequences are SGHAT and FQNNGV. The germline V and J ends were trimmed by 5 bases and 0 bases, with 13 bases remaining between them. This CDR3 comprises 15 residues. For the CDR3, the DNA is TGTGCCAGCAGCACACGGGGGGGCTTGAACACTGAAGCTTTCTTT. It encodes CASSTRGGLNTEAFF.

The chain is built from TRBV24-1 and TRBJ2-1; 7 nucleotides line up with TRBD2. The ends lost 4 bases at V and 13 bases at J; junction bases unmatched: 12. The CDR3 spans 14 residues. Germline CDR1 reads KGHDR; CDR2 reads SFDVKD. CDR3 region: CATSDPRGLPIQFF. The CDR3 nucleotides are TGTGCCACCAGTGACCCGAGGGGACTACCAATACAGTTCTTC.

This clonotype has more than one count but fewer than ten. The chain couples TRBV6-2 or TRBV6-3 to TRBJ2-7; D is uncertain. Germline CDR1 MNHEY, CDR2 SVGEGT. This CDR3 region has 15 residues. Trimming took off 3 bases at V and 2 bases at J, with 14 bases between the two ends. The chain's CDR3 is CASSYSPEFTYEQYF. As DNA, the CDR3 is TGTGCCAGCAGTTATAGCCCCGAGTTCACCTACGAGCAGTACTTC.

Many counts were recorded for this clonotype. This chain links TRBV4-3 with TRBJ2-7; TRBD2 might be the D (5 bases). Trimming removed 0 bases from V and 13 bases from J, with 13 bases in between. In germline, CDR1 is LGHNA, CDR2 YSLEER. This CDR3 spans 12 amino acids. Written as DNA, the CDR3 is TGCGCCAGCAGCCAAGACACGGGAACACTTTACTTC. It specifies CASSQDTGTLYF.

The J gene is TRBJ2-3, the V gene TRBV2; either TRBD1 or TRBD2 may fit D (5 bases each). This CDR3 comprises 16 residues. The V end lost 2 bases, the J end lost 1 base, and 13 bases lay between the germline ends. Germline assignment: CDR1 SNHLY and CDR2 FYNNEI. The CDR3 nucleotides are TGTGCCAGCAGTGAATCTGGGGCGGGCCGCACAGATACGCAGTATTTT. Translated: CASSESGAGRTDTQYF.

Ten or more counts support this clonotype. V usage is TRBV12-3 or TRBV12-4 and J usage is TRBJ2-5; D call uncertain. The V gene lost 4 bases and the J gene lost 5 bases, with 17 bases spanning the gap. This CDR3 region has 15 residues. CDR3 in DNA: TGTGCCAGCAGTTCCCCGACTGATGATGGCGAGACCCAGTACTTC. It codes for CASSSPTDDGETQYF.

This clonotype has a handful of counts. The chain is built from TRBV12-3 or TRBV12-4 and TRBJ1-1; D possibly corresponds to TRBD1 (5 bases). V was shortened by 8 bases and J by 11 bases, with 15 bases between the two germline ends. The CDR3 runs 11 residues. The CDR3 bases are TGTGCCAGCGGGTGGCAAGGGGCGGCTTTCTTT. Protein product: CASGWQGAAFF.

The V call is TRBV10-3, the J call TRBJ2-3; D call uncertain. Per germline, CDR1 ENHRY and CDR2 SYGVKD. The CDR3 extends over 14 amino acids. The V end lost 2 bases, the J end lost 3 bases, and 9 bases lay between the germline ends. In DNA form, the CDR3 reads TGTGCCATCAGTGAGCCTCACGGGACAGATACGCAGTATTTT. The encoded protein is CAISEPHGTDTQYF.

This clonotype occurred a few times. The chain combines TRBV24-1 with TRBJ2-5; unclear D gene. The germline V gene has CDR1 KGHDR and CDR2 SFDVKD. V gave up 4 bases and J gave up 5 bases, with 10 bases separating them. This CDR3 spans 13 amino acids. CDR3 DNA sequence: TGTGCCACCAGTGACCCTGGATCGGAGACCCAGTACTTC. Translation gives CATSDPGSETQYF.

This clonotype was counted ten times or more. The chain combines TRBV6-6 with TRBJ1-2, with D possibly being TRBD1 (5 bases). The CDR3 length is 13 residues. Germline lookup yields CDR1 MNHNY and CDR2 SVGAGI (reference sequence). With 11 bases removed from V and 5 bases from J, the gap between germline ends came to 18 bases. CDR3 in amino acids: CAATGTDVYGYTF. The CDR3 bases are TGTGCCGCCACCGGGACTGATGTATATGGCTACACCTTC.

This clonotype was recorded at least ten times. V gene TRBV2 combines with J gene TRBJ2-1, with 12 nucleotides matching TRBD2. The CDR3 contains 15 residues. With V trimmed by 1 base and J by 7 bases, 2 bases remained unmatched. From germline, CDR1 is SNHLY and CDR2 FYNNEI. The CDR3 loop is CASSEDGLAGNEQFF. The CDR3 coding sequence is TGTGCCAGCAGTGAAGACGGACTAGCGGGAAATGAGCAGTTCTTC.

This clonotype was counted ten times or more. This chain connects TRBV28 to TRBJ2-2; D remains ambiguous. Deletions cut 6 bases from V and 1 base from J, with 12 bases between. The CDR3 consists of 15 residues. The germline CDR1 and CDR2 sequences are MDHEN and SYDVKM. CDR3 in amino acids: CASRFFRVNTGELFF. The CDR3 DNA sequence: TGTGCCAGCAGATTTTTTAGGGTGAACACCGGGGAGCTGTTTTTT.

This clonotype turned up a few times. The V and J genes are TRBV12-5 and TRBJ1-1; no clear D gene. V was clipped by 2 bases and J by 1 base, with 5 bases between them. This CDR3 is built from 13 residues. Germline V gives CDR1 LGHNT, CDR2 FRNRAP. For the CDR3, the DNA is TGTGCTAGTGGTTTGCGGCAGAACACTGAAGCTTTCTTT. Its translation is CASGLRQNTEAFF.

This clonotype was recorded a few times. Here the CDR3 reads CSAGQGFNTEAFF. The DNA of the CDR3 is TGCAGTGCCGGACAGGGCTTCAACACTGAAGCTTTCTTT. The chain has TRBV20-1 and TRBJ1-1; TRBD1 aligns across 8 bases. Germline V gene data show CDR1 as DFQATT and CDR2 as SNEGSKA (reference sequence). This CDR3 has 13 residues. J was trimmed by 2 bases and V by 6 bases; bases with no gene match: 5.

This clonotype has at least ten counts. This rearrangement joins TRBV7-6 to TRBJ1-5; D uncertain. CDR1 SGHVS and CDR2 FNYEAQ come from the germline V gene. This CDR3 spans 13 amino acids. With 4 bases removed from V and 0 bases from J, the gap between germline ends came to 4 bases. The CDR3 here is CASSSHSNQPQHF. The CDR3, as DNA: TGTGCCAGCAGCTCGCATAGCAATCAGCCCCAGCATTTT.

This clonotype was seen a few times. CDR3 sequence reads: CASNVAGGRGTEAFF. CDR3 DNA: TGTGCCAGCAACGTAGCCGGGGGCCGGGGCACTGAAGCTTTCTTT. V gene TRBV5-6 combines with J gene TRBJ1-1; D possibly corresponds to TRBD1 (6 bases). The V and J ends lost 6 bases and 4 bases respectively, with 19 bases between them. Germline loops: CDR1 SGHDT, CDR2 YYEEEE. The CDR3 loop spans 15 amino acids.

The gene calls are TRBV20-1 and TRBJ2-1; D could derive from TRBD1 or TRBD2 (7 bases each). Germline V CDR1 and CDR2: DFQATT, SNEGSKA (reference sequence). This CDR3 comprises 15 residues. The V and J ends lost 4 bases and 0 bases respectively, with 13 bases between them. The CDR3 DNA reads TGCAGTGCTACCAGGGGGGGCCGCTCCTACAATGAGCAGTTCTTC. The encoded protein is CSATRGGRSYNEQFF.

The chain joins TRBV20-1 to TRBJ2-5, with 9 bases identical to TRBD2. The CDR3 has 16 amino acids. Losses at the gene ends were 0 bases for V and 0 bases for J; bases not matched to a gene: 5. CDR1 is DFQATT and CDR2 is SNEGSKA in the germline V gene (reference sequence). The CDR3, as DNA: TGCAGTGCTAGAGATTTCCTAGCGGGAAACCAAGAGACCCAGTACTTC. It codes for CSARDFLAGNQETQYF.

This clonotype was seen ten or more times. The V and J genes are TRBV10-3 and TRBJ2-7, with 7 bases identical to TRBD1. Trimming at V came to 2 bases and at J to 7 bases, leaving 11 bases not matched to a gene. The length of the CDR3 is 15 residues. Germline lookup yields CDR1 ENHRY and CDR2 SYGVKD. The CDR3 coding sequence is TGTGCCATCAGTGAGCAGGGGGAGTACGGGTTAGAGCAGTACTTC. It codes for CAISEQGEYGLEQYF.

The sample holds a few counts of this clonotype. This chain uses TRBV20-1 with TRBJ2-1; D is perhaps TRBD2 (5 bases). Germline loops: CDR1 DFQATT, CDR2 SNEGSKA (reference sequence). The V and J ends lost 2 bases and 8 bases respectively, with 7 bases between them. This CDR3 has 11 amino acids. In nucleotides, the CDR3 is TGCAGTGCTAGACCGAGGGATGAGCAGTTCTTC. Its translation is CSARPRDEQFF.